The 10 T cell receptor beta chains listed next were all sequenced from one sample in a study of T cell responses to AZD1222 COVID-19 vaccine. Repertoires were generated with immunoSEQ multiplex PCR, while TCRdb's copy carries only in-frame clones and drops some. The data contain about 92,000 clones, 80% to 90% of them singletons. This material consisted of peripheral blood, taken on day 0 of MenACWY control vaccination. These receptors originate from an adult in good health.

The chain employs TRBV3-1 (or the pseudogene TRBV3-2) and TRBJ1-1; no reliable D call. The CDR3 loop spans 11 amino acids. Trimming removed 1 base at V and 6 bases at J, with 3 bases between. Per germline, CDR1 LGHDT and CDR2 YNNKEL (reference sequence). CDR3 residues: CASSQGAEAFF. In DNA, the CDR3 is TGTGCCAGCAGCCAAGGGGCTGAAGCTTTCTTT.

The CDR3 loop is CASSRTSGGPRGELFF. The CDR3 DNA reads TGTGCCAGCAGCCGGACTAGCGGGGGGCCTAGGGGGGAGCTGTTTTTT. This rearrangement joins TRBV7-7 to TRBJ2-2; 14 bases are a match to TRBD2. The junction had 7 bases not matched to a gene; V was cut back by 5 bases and J by 8 bases. Germline values: CDR1 SSHAT, CDR2 FNYEAQ (reference sequence). The CDR3 is 16 amino acids.

The V call is TRBV3-1 (or the pseudogene TRBV3-2), the J call TRBJ2-3; 13 nucleotides line up with TRBD2. Trimming took 0 bases from V and 5 from J; bases not matched to a gene: 2. There are 16 residues in the CDR3. The germline gives CDR1 LGHDT, CDR2 YNNKEL (reference sequence). CDR3 protein: CASSQDRTSGGDTQYF. The CDR3 nucleotides are TGTGCCAGCAGCCAAGATCGGACTAGCGGGGGAGATACGCAGTATTTT.

The chain uses TRBV5-1 and TRBJ1-1; D is unclear. V lost 1 base and J 1 base, leaving 14 bases between the germline ends. This CDR3 region has 16 residues. In germline, CDR1 is SGHRS, CDR2 YFSETQ. CDR3 protein: CASSLRSGPGNTEAFF. For the CDR3, the DNA is TGCGCCAGCAGCTTGAGGTCGGGCCCCGGGAACACTGAAGCTTTCTTT.

The chain combines TRBV6-5 with TRBJ1-3; D is unclear. Germline values: CDR1 MNHEY, CDR2 SVGAGI. V lost 0 bases and J lost 6, with 12 bases in between. This CDR3 spans 15 amino acids. The CDR3 here is CASSYSIRQLNTIYF. The CDR3 DNA reads TGTGCCAGCAGTTACTCGATCAGACAACTAAACACCATATATTTT.

The CDR3 sequence is CASGQTYEQYF. The CDR3 DNA follows: TGTGCCAGCGGACAGACCTACGAGCAGTACTTC. The chain has TRBV28 and TRBJ2-7, with D possibly TRBD1 on 6 matching bases. The V gene lost 8 bases and the J gene lost 2 bases, with 7 bases spanning the gap. Germline V gene lookup returns CDR1 MDHEN and CDR2 SYDVKM. This CDR3 spans 11 amino acids.

The count of this clone is one. This chain uses TRBV24-1 with TRBJ2-3, with 7 nucleotides matching TRBD1. The CDR3 length is 13 residues. Germline-derived CDR1 and CDR2 are KGHDR and SFDVKD. V lost 4 bases, J lost 6 bases, and 3 bases stayed unmatched. CDR3 sequence: CATSDRGWDTQYF. CDR3 nucleotide sequence: TGTGCCACCAGTGACAGGGGGTGGGATACGCAGTATTTT.

The chain links TRBV18 to TRBJ1-1; D call uncertain. The CDR3 runs 15 residues. Germline values: CDR1 KGHSH, CDR2 LQKENI. Trimming stripped 3 bases from V and 0 bases from J, with 11 bases between. The CDR3 reads CASSPRKELNTEAFF. CDR3 DNA: TGTGCCAGCTCACCCCGCAAGGAACTGAACACTGAAGCTTTCTTT.

V and J are TRBV7-2 and TRBJ2-1, with TRBD1 matching over 7 bases. Trimming cost V 5 bases and J 4 bases; bases outside gene matches: 11. CDR1 is SGHTA and CDR2 is FQGNSA in the germline V gene. This CDR3 contains 16 residues. Written as DNA, the CDR3 is TGTGCCAGCAGCACCGCTACGGGACAGATATACAATGAGCAGTTCTTC. As protein: CASSTATGQIYNEQFF.

The rearrangement links TRBV21-1 to TRBJ2-5. TRBV21-1 is recorded as a pseudogene. This CDR3 contains 17 residues. CDR3 protein: CASSFLRYHLPQETQYF. DNA for the CDR3: TGTGCCAGCAGCTTCCTAAGGTACCATCTACCCCAAGAGACCCAGTACTTC.